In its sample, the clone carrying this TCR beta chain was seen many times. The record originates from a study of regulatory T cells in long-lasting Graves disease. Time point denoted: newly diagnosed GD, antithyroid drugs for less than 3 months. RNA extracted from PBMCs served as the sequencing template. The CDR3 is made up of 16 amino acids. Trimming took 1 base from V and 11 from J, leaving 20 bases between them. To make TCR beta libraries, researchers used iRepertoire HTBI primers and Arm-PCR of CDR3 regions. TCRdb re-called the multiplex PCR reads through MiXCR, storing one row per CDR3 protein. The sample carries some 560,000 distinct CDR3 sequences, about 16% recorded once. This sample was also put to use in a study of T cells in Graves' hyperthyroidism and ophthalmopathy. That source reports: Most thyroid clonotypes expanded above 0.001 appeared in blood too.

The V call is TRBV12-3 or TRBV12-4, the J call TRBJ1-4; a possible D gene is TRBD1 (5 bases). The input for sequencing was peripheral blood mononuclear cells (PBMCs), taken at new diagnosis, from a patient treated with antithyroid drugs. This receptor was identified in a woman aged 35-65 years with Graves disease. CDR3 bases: TGTGCCAGCAGTTTAGGCGGGGGTCTGAATGAGGGGAAACTGTTTTTT. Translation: CASSLGGGLNEGKLFF.